The present TCR beta chain was sequenced within a study of T cells after yellow fever vaccination. Study-wide background: Fractions low in cell number were prepared with SMART-Seq v4 Ultra Low Input.

In regard to this clonotype: What it recognizes is unknown.

The CDR3 runs 13 residues. CDR1 SGHTA and CDR2 FQGNSA come from the germline V gene. Study conclusions and caveats: A minor fraction of clonotypes spanned both CD4 and CD8 compartments. Compared with primary, the secondary response was weaker and peaked at day 5, not 15.

From the 5' RACE reads, TCRdb called clonotypes with MiXCR, one entry per CDR3 protein. The sample records about 210,000 distinct CDR3 sequences, approximately 6.7% being singletons. This specimen was CD4+ T cells sorted from PBMCs, taken on the day of the yellow fever booster vaccination. The chain has TRBV7-2 and TRBJ1-2; 8 bases match TRBD1. The clonotype comes from a man aged 25-45 years who received the YFV17D yellow fever vaccine. For the CDR3, the DNA is TGTGCAACCAGGGGGCAGGGAATAGTTGGCTACACCTTC. Protein product: CATRGQGIVGYTF.